Sequencing of this TCR beta chain was carried out in a study of T cell changes during pregnancy in multiple sclerosis. Clones were read by immunoSEQ multiplex PCR, and TCRdb kept only the in-frame ones, dropping some. The sample consists of over 45,000 clones, approximately 91% of them appearing once. The CDR3 is made up of 13 amino acids. Trimming stripped 5 bases from V and 6 bases from J, with 14 bases between. Germline V CDR1 and CDR2: SNHLY, FYNNEI. This sequence originates from a female donor with multiple sclerosis, enrolled in a pregnancy study. The chain recombines TRBV2 with TRBJ2-7; D not certain. The material sequenced was peripheral blood, taken after pregnancy. DNA for the CDR3: TGTGCCAGCAGTCGACCAGTGGGCCGCGAGCAGTACTTC. Translating gives CASSRPVGREQYF.